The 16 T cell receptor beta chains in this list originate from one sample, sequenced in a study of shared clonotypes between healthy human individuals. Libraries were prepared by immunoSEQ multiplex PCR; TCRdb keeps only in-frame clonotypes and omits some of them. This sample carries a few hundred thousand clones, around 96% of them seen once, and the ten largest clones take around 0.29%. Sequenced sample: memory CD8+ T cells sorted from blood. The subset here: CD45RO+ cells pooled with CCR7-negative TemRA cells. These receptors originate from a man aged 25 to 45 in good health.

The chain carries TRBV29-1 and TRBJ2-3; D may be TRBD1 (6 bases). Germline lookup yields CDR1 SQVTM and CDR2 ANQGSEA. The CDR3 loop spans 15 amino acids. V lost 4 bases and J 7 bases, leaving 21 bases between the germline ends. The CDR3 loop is CSVAGDHLVTNTQYF. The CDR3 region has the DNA TGCAGCGTTGCAGGGGACCACCTCGTTACGAATACGCAGTATTTT.

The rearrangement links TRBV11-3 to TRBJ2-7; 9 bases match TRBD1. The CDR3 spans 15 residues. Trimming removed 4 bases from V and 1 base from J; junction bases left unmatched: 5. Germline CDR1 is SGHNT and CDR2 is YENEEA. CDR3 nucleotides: TGTGCCAGCAGCTCAGGGACAGGGAAGTCCTACGAGCAGTACTTC. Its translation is CASSSGTGKSYEQYF. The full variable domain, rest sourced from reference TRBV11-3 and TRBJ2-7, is EAGVVQSPRYKIIEKKQPVAFWCNPISGHNTLYWYLQNLGQGPELLIRYENEEAVDDSQLPKDRFSAERLKGVDSTLKIQPAELGDSAVYLCASSSGTGKSYEQYFGPGTRLTVT.

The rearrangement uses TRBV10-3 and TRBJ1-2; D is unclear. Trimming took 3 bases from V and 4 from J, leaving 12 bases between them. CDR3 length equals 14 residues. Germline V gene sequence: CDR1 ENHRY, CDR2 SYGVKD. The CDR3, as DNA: TGTGCCATCAGTGAACTGGGCATTGGCTATGGCTACACCTTC. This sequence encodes CAISELGIGYGYTF.

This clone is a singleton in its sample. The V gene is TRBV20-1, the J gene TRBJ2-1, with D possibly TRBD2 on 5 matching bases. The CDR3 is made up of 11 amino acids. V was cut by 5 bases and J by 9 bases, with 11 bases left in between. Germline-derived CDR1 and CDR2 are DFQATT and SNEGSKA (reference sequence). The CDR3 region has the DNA TGCAGTGCTCCTAGCCGGGGTGAGCAGTTCTTC. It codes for CSAPSRGEQFF.

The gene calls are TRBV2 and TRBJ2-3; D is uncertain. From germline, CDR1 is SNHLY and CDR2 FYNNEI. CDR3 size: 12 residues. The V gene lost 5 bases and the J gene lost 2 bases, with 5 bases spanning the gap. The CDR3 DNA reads TGTGCCAGCAGTAAGGACACAGATACGCAGTATTTT. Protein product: CASSKDTDTQYF.

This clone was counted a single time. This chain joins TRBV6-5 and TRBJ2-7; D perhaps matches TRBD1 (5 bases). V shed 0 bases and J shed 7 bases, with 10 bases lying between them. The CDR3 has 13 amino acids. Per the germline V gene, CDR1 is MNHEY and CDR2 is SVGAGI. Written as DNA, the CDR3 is TGTGCCAGCAGTTACTCAGGGGAAGGAGAGCAGTACTTC. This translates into CASSYSGEGEQYF.

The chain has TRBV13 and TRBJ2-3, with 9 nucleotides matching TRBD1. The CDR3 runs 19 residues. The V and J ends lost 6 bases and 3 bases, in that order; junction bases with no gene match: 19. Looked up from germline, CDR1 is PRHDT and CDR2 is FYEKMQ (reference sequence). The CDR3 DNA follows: TGTGCCAGCAGGACGCTTAGGGTCGGGACAGGGAGGGTTACAGATACGCAGTATTTT. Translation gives CASRTLRVGTGRVTDTQYF.

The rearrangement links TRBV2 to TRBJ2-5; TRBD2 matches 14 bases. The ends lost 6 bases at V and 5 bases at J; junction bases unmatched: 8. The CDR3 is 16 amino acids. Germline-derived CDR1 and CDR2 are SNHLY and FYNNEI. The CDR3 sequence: CASRETSGRAWETQYF. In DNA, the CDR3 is TGTGCCAGCAGGGAGACTAGCGGGAGGGCCTGGGAGACCCAGTACTTC.

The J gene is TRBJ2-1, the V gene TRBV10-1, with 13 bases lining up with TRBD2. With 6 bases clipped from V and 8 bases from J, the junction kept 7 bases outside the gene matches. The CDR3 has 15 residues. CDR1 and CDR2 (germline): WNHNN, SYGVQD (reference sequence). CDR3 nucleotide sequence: TGCGCCAGCAGCCCCGGGACTAGCGGGAACGATGAGCAGTTCTTC. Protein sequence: CASSPGTSGNDEQFF.

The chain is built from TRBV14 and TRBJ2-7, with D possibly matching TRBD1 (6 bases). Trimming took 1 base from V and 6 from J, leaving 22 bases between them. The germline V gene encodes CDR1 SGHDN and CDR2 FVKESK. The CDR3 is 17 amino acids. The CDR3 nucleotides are TGTGCCAGCAGCCAAGTGAGGATACAGGGAGAGGTGGGCGAGCAGTACTTC. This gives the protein CASSQVRIQGEVGEQYF. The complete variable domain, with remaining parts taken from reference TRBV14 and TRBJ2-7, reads EAGVTQFPSHSVIEKGQTVTLRCDPISGHDNLYWYRRVMGKEIKFLLHFVKESKQDESGMPNNRFLAERTGGTYSTLKVQPAELEDSGVYFCASSQVRIQGEVGEQYFGPGTRLTVT.

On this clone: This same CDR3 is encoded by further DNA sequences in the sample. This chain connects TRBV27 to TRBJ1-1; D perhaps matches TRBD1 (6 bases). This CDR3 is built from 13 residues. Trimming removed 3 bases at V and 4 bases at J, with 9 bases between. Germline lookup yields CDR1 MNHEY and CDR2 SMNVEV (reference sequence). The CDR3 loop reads CASSLGGRTEAFF. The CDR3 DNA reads TGTGCCAGCAGTTTGGGGGGGCGCACTGAAGCTTTCTTT.

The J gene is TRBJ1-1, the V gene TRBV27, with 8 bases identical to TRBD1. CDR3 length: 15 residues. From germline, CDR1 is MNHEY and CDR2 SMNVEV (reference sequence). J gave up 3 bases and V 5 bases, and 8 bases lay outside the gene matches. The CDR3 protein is CASSLYRGSYTEAFF. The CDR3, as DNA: TGTGCCAGCAGTCTATACAGGGGGTCGTACACTGAAGCTTTCTTT.

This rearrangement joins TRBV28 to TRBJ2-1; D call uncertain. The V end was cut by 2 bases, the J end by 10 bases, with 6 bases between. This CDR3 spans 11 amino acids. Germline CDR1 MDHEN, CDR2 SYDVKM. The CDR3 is CASSLPEEQFF. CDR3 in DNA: TGTGCCAGCAGTTTACCAGAGGAGCAGTTCTTC.

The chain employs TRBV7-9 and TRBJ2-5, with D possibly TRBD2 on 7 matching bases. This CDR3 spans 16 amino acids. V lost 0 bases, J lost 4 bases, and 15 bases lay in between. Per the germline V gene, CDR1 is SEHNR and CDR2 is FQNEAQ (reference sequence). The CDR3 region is CASSLARGTRRETQYF. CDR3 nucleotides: TGTGCCAGCAGCTTAGCGCGGGGGACACGTCGAGAGACCCAGTACTTC.

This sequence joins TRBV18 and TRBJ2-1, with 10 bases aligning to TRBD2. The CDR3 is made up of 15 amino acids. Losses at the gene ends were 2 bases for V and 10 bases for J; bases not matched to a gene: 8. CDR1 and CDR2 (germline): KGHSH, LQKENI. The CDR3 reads CASSPAAGGQGEQFF. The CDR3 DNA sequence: TGTGCCAGCTCACCAGCAGCGGGAGGGCAGGGCGAGCAGTTCTTC.

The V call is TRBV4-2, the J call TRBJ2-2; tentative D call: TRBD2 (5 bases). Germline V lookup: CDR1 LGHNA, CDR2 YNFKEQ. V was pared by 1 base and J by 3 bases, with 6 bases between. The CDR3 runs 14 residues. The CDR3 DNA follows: TGTGCCAGCAGCCAAGCGGAGGACACCGGGGAGCTGTTTTTT. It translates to CASSQAEDTGELFF.